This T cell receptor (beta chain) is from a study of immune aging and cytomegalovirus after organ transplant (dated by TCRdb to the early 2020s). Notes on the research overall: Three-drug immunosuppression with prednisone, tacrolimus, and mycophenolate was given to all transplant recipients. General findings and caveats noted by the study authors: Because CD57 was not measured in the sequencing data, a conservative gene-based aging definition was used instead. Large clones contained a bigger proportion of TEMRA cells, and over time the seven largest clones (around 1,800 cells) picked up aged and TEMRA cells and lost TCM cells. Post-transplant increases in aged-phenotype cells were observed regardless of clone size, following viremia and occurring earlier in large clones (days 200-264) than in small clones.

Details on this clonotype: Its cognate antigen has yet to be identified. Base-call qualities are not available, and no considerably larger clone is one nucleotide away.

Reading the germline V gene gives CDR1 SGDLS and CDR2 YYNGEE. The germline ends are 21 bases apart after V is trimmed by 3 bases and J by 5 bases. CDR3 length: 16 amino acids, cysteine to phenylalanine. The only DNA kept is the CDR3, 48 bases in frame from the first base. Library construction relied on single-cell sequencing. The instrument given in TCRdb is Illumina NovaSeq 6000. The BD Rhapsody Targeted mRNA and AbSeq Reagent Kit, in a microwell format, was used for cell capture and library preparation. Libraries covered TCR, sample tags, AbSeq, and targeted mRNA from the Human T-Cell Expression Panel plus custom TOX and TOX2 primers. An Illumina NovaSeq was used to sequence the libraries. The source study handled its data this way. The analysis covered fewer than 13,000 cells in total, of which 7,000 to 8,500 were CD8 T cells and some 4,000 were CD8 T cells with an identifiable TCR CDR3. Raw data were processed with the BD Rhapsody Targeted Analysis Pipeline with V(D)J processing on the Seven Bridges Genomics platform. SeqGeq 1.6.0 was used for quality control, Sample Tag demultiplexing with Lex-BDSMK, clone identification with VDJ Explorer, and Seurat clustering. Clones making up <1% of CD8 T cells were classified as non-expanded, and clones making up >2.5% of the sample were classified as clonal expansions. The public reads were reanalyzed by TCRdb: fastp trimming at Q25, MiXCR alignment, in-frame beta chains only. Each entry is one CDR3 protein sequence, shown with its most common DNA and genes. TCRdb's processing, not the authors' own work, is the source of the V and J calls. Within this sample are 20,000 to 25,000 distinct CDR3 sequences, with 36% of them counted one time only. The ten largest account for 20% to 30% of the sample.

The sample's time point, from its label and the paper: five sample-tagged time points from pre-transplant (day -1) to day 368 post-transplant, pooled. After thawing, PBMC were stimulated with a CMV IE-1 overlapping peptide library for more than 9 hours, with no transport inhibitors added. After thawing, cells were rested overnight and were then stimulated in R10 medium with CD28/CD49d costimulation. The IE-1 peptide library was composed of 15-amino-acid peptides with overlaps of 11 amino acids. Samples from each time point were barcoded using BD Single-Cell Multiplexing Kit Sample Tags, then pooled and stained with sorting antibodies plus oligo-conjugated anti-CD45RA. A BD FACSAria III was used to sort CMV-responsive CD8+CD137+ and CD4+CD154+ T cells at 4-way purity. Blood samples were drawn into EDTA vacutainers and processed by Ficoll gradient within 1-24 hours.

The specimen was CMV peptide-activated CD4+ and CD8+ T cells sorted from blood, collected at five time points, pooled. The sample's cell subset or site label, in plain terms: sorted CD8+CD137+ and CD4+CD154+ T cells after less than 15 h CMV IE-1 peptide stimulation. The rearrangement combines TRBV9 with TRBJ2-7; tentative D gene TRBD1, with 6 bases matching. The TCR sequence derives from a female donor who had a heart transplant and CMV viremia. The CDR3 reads CASSAMDSHSSHEQYF. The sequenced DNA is TGTGCCAGCAGCGCTATGGACAGTCACTCTTCCCACGAGCAGTACTTC.